This TCR beta chain emerged from a study of OX40 agonist ivuxolimab in advanced cancers. About the study: At about 82% male, the cohort had a mean age of 60 years, ranging from about 23 to 79. Anti-PD-1, anti-PD-L1 or anti-CTLA-4 therapy given earlier was allowed, and 40% had some. Three individuals attained partial responses, comprising one hepatocellular carcinoma case and two cutaneous melanoma cases.

On this clone itself: What it recognizes is unknown.

Sequencing used immunoSEQ multiplex PCR; TCRdb keeps in-frame clones, though not all of them. The sample carries more than 45,000 clones, 85% recorded once. Germline V CDR1 and CDR2: MRHNA, SNTAGT. The CDR3 loop spans 14 amino acids. The V end lost 3 bases, the J end lost 3 bases, and 11 bases lay between the germline ends. Study-wide findings and caveats: Expanded clones tended on average to be more numerous among CD8+ T cells than CD4+.

Material: CD4+ or CD8+ T cells sorted from blood, obtained in a trial of the OX40 agonist ivuxolimab. The clonotype comes from an adult with an advanced solid tumor such as melanoma, head and neck, liver or kidney cancer. The chain couples TRBV6-4 to TRBJ1-1; possibly TRBD1 for D (5 bases). CDR3 coding DNA: TGTGCCAGCAGTGAATGGGGGGGGTACACTGAAGCTTTCTTT. Its protein is CASSEWGGYTEAFF.